These 13 T cell receptor beta chains were sequenced from one sample in a study of shared clonotypes between healthy human individuals. Here immunoSEQ multiplex PCR was the method, and the copy in TCRdb shows in-frame clones only, minus some. The sample yields more than 400,000 clones, approximately 95% seen once. Sequencing was performed on naive CD4+ T cells sorted from blood. The sample's subset: CD45RA+ positively selected. The source of these receptors is a woman aged 25 to 39 in good health.

The gene calls are TRBV2 and TRBJ1-2; 7 nucleotides match TRBD1. Germline-derived CDR1 and CDR2 are SNHLY and FYNNEI. V was pared by 8 bases and J by 6 bases, with 15 bases of the junction left unmatched. The CDR3 has 15 residues. CDR3 sequence (DNA): TGTGCCAGCGGTCCCCGGGGAGGGGGCTTCGATGGCTACACCTTC. Its protein product is CASGPRGGGFDGYTF.

The chain combines TRBV19 with TRBJ2-2; 9 bases match TRBD1. The CDR3 contains 15 residues. The trim removed 4 bases at V and 4 bases at J, leaving 4 bases unmatched. Germline V gene sequence: CDR1 LNHDA, CDR2 SQIVND (reference sequence). CDR3 in DNA: TGTGCCAGTAGTACCACAGGGGGCTCCACCGGGGAGCTGTTTTTT. The encoded protein is CASSTTGGSTGELFF.

The chain recombines TRBV19 with TRBJ1-1, with 11 positions matching TRBD1. V lost 2 bases, J lost 8 bases, and 4 bases stayed unmatched. The germline CDR1 and CDR2 sequences are LNHDA and SQIVND (reference sequence). This CDR3 has 14 amino acids. CDR3 nucleotides: TGTGCCAGTAGTATACCCGGACAGGGGGCGGAAGCTTTCTTT. It yields the protein CASSIPGQGAEAFF.

The rearrangement joins TRBV7-2 to TRBJ2-3; D is unclear. This CDR3 is 13 amino acids long. The ends were cut back, 8 bases at V and 6 bases at J, with 15 bases in the middle. Germline V gene lookup returns CDR1 SGHTA and CDR2 FQGNSA. The CDR3 DNA sequence: TGTGCCAGCGGCTCCAGTTACTTTGATACGCAGTATTTT. Its protein is CASGSSYFDTQYF.

The V call is TRBV28, the J call TRBJ1-1; TRBD1 agrees at 7 bases. The CDR3 contains 15 residues. Per germline, CDR1 MDHEN and CDR2 SYDVKM. Germline trimming cut 6 bases from V and 0 bases from J; bases unmatched to any gene: 7. The CDR3: CASSPPQGMNTEAFF. DNA of the CDR3: TGTGCCAGCAGCCCCCCACAGGGGATGAACACTGAAGCTTTCTTT.

As DNA, the CDR3 is TGTGCCAGCAGCGTAGTAGGCAGTCATTCTGGAAACACCATATATTTT. As protein: CASSVVGSHSGNTIYF. The rearrangement joins TRBV9 to TRBJ1-3; D not resolved. The V and J ends lost 0 bases and 1 base respectively, with 11 bases between them. The CDR3 length is 16 residues. CDR1 is SGDLS and CDR2 is YYNGEE in the germline V gene.

This chain uses TRBV28 with TRBJ2-7; 13 nucleotides align to TRBD2. CDR1 is MDHEN, CDR2 SYDVKM, per germline. V was pared by 2 bases and J by 3 bases, with 16 bases of the junction left unmatched. This CDR3 spans 20 amino acids. CDR3: CASSLIIVGEGLAGNYEQYF. The CDR3 DNA is TGTGCCAGCAGTTTAATTATAGTTGGAGAGGGACTAGCGGGGAACTACGAGCAGTACTTC.

The chain's CDR3 is CASSLGTGLMNTEAFF. The CDR3 bases are TGTGCCAGCAGCTTAGGAACAGGGCTGATGAACACTGAAGCTTTCTTT. V and J are TRBV7-9 and TRBJ1-1; TRBD1 is a possible D gene (6 bases). The CDR3 runs to 16 residues. CDR1 is SEHNR and CDR2 is FQNEAQ in the germline V gene (reference sequence). The V and J ends lost 1 base and 0 bases respectively, with 12 bases between them.

V is TRBV19 and J is TRBJ2-3; D gene uncertain. V was pared by 6 bases and J by 2 bases, with 9 bases between. The CDR3 totals 13 residues. The germline CDR1 and CDR2 sequences are LNHDA and SQIVND (reference sequence). CDR3 residues: CASRGSVTDTQYF. The CDR3 nucleotides are TGTGCCAGTAGGGGCTCGGTCACAGATACGCAGTATTTT.

This clone was recorded once. The J gene is TRBJ1-2, the V gene TRBV18; a possible D gene is TRBD1 (5 bases). This CDR3 is built from 15 residues. Per germline, CDR1 KGHSH and CDR2 LQKENI. V dropped 3 bases and J dropped 6 bases, with 17 bases sitting between them. The CDR3 region is CASSPLRDGGHGYTF. In nucleotides, the CDR3 is TGTGCCAGCTCACCTTTGCGGGACGGAGGGCATGGCTACACCTTC.

V gene TRBV15 combines with J gene TRBJ2-2; D gene unclear. The CDR3 length is 14 residues. V was shortened by 3 bases and J by 3 bases, with 8 bases between the two germline ends. CDR1 is LNHNV and CDR2 is YYDKDF in the germline V gene (reference sequence). CDR3: CATSRPSYTGELFF. CDR3 sequence (DNA): TGTGCCACCAGCAGGCCCTCTTACACCGGGGAGCTGTTTTTT.

This chain connects TRBV27 to TRBJ2-3; D uncertain. The V end was cut by 1 base, the J end by 1 base, with 3 bases between. There are 13 residues in the CDR3. Germline CDR1 and CDR2: MNHEY and SMNVEV (reference sequence). The DNA for the CDR3 is TGTGCCAGCAGTTTATTTGGCACAGATACGCAGTATTTT. Its protein product is CASSLFGTDTQYF.

V gene TRBV7-9 combines with J gene TRBJ2-3; unclear D gene. The length of the CDR3 is 15 residues. Per the germline V gene, CDR1 is SEHNR and CDR2 is FQNEAQ (reference sequence). The V end lost 1 base, the J end lost 0 bases, and 8 bases lay between the germline ends. The CDR3 DNA is TGTGCCAGCAGCTTAGTAGGGCTTAGCACAGATACGCAGTATTTT. Protein sequence: CASSLVGLSTDTQYF.